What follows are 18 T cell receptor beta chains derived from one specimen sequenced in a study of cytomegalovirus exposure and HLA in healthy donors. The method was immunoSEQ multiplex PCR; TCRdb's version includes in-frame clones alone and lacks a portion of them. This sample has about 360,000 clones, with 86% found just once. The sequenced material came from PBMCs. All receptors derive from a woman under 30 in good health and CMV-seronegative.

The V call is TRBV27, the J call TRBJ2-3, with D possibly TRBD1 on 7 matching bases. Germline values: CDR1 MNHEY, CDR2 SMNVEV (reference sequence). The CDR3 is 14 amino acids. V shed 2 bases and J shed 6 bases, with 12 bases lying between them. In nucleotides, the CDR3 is TGTGCCAGCAGTTTAGGAGGGGGCAAGGATACGCAGTATTTT. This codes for CASSLGGGKDTQYF.

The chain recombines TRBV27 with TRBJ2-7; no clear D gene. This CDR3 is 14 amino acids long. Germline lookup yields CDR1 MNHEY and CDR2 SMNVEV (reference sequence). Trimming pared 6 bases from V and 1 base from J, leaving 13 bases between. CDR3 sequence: CASSPSPRSYEQYF. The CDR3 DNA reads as TGTGCCAGCAGCCCCTCCCCGAGGTCCTACGAGCAGTACTTC.

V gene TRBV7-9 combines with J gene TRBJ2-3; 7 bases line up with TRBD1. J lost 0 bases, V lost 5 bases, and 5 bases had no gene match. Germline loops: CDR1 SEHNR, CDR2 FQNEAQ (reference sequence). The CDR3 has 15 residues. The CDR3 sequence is CASSPGRGSTDTQYF. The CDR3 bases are TGTGCCAGCAGCCCAGGCAGGGGGAGCACAGATACGCAGTATTTT. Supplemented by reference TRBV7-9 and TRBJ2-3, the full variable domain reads DTGVSQNPRHKITKRGQNVTFRCDPISEHNRLYWYRQTLGQGPEFLTYFQNEAQLEKSRLLSDRFSAERPKGSFSTLEIQRTEQGDSAMYLCASSPGRGSTDTQYFGPGTRLTVL.

CDR3 sequence: CASSSPGQPSTDTQYF. The CDR3, as DNA: TGTGCCAGCAGCTCCCCAGGACAGCCCTCCACAGATACGCAGTATTTT. The chain recombines TRBV7-9 with TRBJ2-3; tentatively, D is TRBD1 (6 bases). Germline V gene sequence: CDR1 SEHNR, CDR2 FQNEAQ (reference sequence). The CDR3 runs to 16 residues. Trimming took off 4 bases at V and 2 bases at J, with 16 bases between the two ends.

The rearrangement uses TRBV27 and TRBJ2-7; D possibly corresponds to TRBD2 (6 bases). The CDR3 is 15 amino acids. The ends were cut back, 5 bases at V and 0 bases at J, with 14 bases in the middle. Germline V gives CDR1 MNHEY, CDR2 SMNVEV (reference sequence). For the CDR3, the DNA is TGTGCCAGCAGTCTCCTTTACGGGAGCTCCTACGAGCAGTACTTC. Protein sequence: CASSLLYGSSYEQYF.

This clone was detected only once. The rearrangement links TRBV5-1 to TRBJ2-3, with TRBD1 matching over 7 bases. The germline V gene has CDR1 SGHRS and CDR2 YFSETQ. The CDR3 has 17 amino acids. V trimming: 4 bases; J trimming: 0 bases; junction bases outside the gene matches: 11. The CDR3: CASSEKGQHFSTDTQYF. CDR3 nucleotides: TGCGCCAGCAGCGAGAAGGGACAGCATTTTAGCACAGATACGCAGTATTTT.

For the CDR3, the DNA is TGTGCCAGCAGCTGGCTTGTAGGGAGGGTGTCTAATGAGCAGTTCTTC. Its translation is CASSWLVGRVSNEQFF. The rearrangement links TRBV13 to TRBJ2-1; 7 nucleotides line up with TRBD2. Germline values: CDR1 PRHDT, CDR2 FYEKMQ (reference sequence). J was trimmed by 7 bases and V by 4 bases; bases with no gene match: 13. This CDR3 is built from 16 residues.

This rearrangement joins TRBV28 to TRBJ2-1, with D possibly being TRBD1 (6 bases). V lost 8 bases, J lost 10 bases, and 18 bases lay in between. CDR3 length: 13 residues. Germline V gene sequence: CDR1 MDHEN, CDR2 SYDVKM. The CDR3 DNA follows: TGTGCCAGCGGCACGACAGGTCCGGGGGAGCAGTTCTTC. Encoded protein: CASGTTGPGEQFF.

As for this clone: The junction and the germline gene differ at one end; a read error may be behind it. CDR3 amino acids: CATSRERPRGGYTF. In nucleotides, the CDR3 is TGTGCCACTAGCAGAGAAAGACCCCGCGGGGGCTACACCTTC. V gene TRBV15 combines with J gene TRBJ1-2; D ambiguous. Germline V gene sequence: CDR1 LNHNV, CDR2 YYDKDF (reference sequence). This CDR3 comprises 14 residues.

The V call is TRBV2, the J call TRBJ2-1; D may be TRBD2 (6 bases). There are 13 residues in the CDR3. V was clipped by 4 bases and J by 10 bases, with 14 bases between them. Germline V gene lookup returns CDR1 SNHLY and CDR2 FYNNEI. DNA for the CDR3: TGTGCCAGCAGTGTAGGCCGGGCGGGGGAGCAGTTCTTC. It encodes CASSVGRAGEQFF.

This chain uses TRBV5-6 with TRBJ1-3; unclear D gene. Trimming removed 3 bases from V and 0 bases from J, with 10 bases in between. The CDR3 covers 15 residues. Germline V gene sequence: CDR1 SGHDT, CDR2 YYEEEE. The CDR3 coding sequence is TGTGCCAGCAGCTCGTTTTCGTTCTCTGGAAACACCATATATTTT. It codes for CASSSFSFSGNTIYF.

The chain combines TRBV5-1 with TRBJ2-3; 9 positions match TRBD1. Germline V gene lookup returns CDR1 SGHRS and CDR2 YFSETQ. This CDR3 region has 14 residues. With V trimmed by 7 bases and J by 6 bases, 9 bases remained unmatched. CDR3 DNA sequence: TGCGCCAGCTACAGGGACAGGGCCTCGGATACGCAGTATTTT. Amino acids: CASYRDRASDTQYF.

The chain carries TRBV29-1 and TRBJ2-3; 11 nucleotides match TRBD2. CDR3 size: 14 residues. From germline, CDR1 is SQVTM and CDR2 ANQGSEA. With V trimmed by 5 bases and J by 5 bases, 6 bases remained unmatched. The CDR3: CSVIAGGPGDTQYF. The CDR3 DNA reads TGCAGCGTTATAGCGGGAGGGCCGGGAGATACGCAGTATTTT.

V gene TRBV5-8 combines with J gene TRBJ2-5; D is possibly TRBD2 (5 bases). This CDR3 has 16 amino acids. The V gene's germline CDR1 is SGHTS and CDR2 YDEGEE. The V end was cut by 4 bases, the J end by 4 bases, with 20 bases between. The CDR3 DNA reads TGTGCCAGCAGCCCCACTGCGGGTTGGAGTGCAGAGACCCAGTACTTC. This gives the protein CASSPTAGWSAETQYF.

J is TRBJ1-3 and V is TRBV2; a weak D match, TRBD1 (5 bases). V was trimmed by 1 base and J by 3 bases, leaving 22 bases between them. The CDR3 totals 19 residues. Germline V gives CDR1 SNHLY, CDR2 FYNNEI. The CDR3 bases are TGTGCCAGCAGTGAAGTAGTCGGGGGATGGAGAGATTTTGGAAACACCATATATTTT. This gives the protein CASSEVVGGWRDFGNTIYF.

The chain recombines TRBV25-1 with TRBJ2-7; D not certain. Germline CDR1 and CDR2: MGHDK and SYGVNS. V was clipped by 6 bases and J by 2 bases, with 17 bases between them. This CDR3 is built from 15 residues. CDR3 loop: CASRDHDRHPYEQYF. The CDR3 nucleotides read TGTGCCAGCAGAGACCACGACCGACACCCCTACGAGCAGTACTTC.

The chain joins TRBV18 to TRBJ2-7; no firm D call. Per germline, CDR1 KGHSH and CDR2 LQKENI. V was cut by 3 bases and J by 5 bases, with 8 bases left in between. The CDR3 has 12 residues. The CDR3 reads CASSPADHEQYF. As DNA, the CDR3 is TGTGCCAGCTCACCGGCCGATCACGAGCAGTACTTC.

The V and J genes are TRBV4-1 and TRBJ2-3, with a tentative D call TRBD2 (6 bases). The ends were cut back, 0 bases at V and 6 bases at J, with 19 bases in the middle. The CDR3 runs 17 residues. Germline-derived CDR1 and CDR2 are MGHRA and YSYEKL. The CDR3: CASSQDPPGVLGDTQYF. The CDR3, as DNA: TGCGCCAGCAGCCAAGATCCGCCGGGGGTCCTGGGGGATACGCAGTATTTT.